This TCR beta chain was sequenced for a study of T cell responses to AZD1222 COVID-19 vaccine. This CDR3 region has 13 residues. Germline V gene sequence: CDR1 MNHEY, CDR2 SVGAGI. With 6 bases removed from V and 5 bases from J, the gap between germline ends came to 11 bases. The protocol was immunoSEQ multiplex PCR, while the TCRdb copy is restricted to in-frame clones and leaves out a portion. The sample has more than 85,000 clones; about 81% are singletons. About this clone itself: Its antigen is as yet unknown.

Findings of the study overall: Repertoire sampling was restricted to post-peak T cell response timepoints. Donors skewed white British and female; clonal diversity was possibly underestimated. At baseline, just a handful of AZD1222 recipients tested seropositive. Recipients of two AZD1222 doses showed rising Spike-specific TCR breadth and depth.

This clonotype was obtained from an adult in good health. The chain links TRBV6-5 to TRBJ1-5; D call uncertain. Source: peripheral blood, taken on day 0 of AZD1222 vaccination. CDR3: CASRNSFDQPQHF. In DNA, the CDR3 is TGTGCCAGCAGGAACAGTTTTGATCAGCCCCAGCATTTT.